The present T cell receptor beta chain was sequenced within a study of T cell responses to AZD1222 COVID-19 vaccine. Study at large: Second doses were pooled across both intervals (about 4 or about 12 weeks). Findings and limits, study-wide: Spike-spanning, vaccine-associated CD4 TCRs were dominant at 160-218 and 743-854. Researchers took repertoire samples only after the peak T cell response had come. Only a handful of AZD1222 recipients tested seropositive at baseline.

As concerns this clone: What it recognizes is unknown.

The data were produced by immunoSEQ multiplex PCR, yet TCRdb's version contains in-frame clones alone and is incomplete. The top ten clones hold 2.5% to 3% of a sample with approximately 92,000 clones, 70% to 90% of them seen once. The V gene's germline CDR1 is SGHNT and CDR2 YYREEE (reference sequence). V was clipped by 2 bases and J by 4 bases, with 15 bases between them. The CDR3 extends over 15 amino acids. The rearrangement links TRBV5-4 to TRBJ2-5; a possible D gene is TRBD1 (6 bases). The sample was peripheral blood, taken on day 0 of AZD1222 vaccination. The sequence was obtained from an adult in good health. The CDR3 DNA reads as TGTGCCAGCAGCTTTCCACACACAGGGCCAGAGACCCAGTACTTC. Translated: CASSFPHTGPETQYF.